The 5 T cell receptor beta chains presented below share a single source sample, sequenced in a study of blood T cell dynamics during melanoma immunotherapy. Time point indicated: week 3, after first cycle of checkpoint inhibitor. Clones were sequenced by immunoSEQ multiplex PCR, and TCRdb holds only the in-frame ones, with some missing. The sample carries more than 13,000 clones, 80% to 90% recorded once. Sequences were derived from blood, sampled from a patient treated with checkpoint blockade. Receptors originate from a human donor with melanoma.

V is TRBV6-1 and J is TRBJ2-7; D gene uncertain. Looked up from germline, CDR1 is MNHNS and CDR2 is SASEGT. CDR3 length: 15 residues. Trimming took 6 bases from V and 0 from J, leaving 15 bases between them. DNA for the CDR3: TGTGCCAGCAGGATCGGCCCAGCGAGCTCCTACGAGCAGTACTTC. Translation: CASRIGPASSYEQYF.

The V gene is TRBV5-6, the J gene TRBJ2-1; D is perhaps TRBD2 (5 bases). The CDR3 covers 11 residues. V lost 4 bases to trimming and J lost 10 bases, with 9 bases between them. CDR1 SGHDT and CDR2 YYEEEE come from the germline V gene. The CDR3 loop is CASSTDYEQFF. Here the CDR3 DNA reads TGTGCCAGCAGCACTGACTACGAGCAGTTCTTC.

The rearrangement joins TRBV27 to TRBJ2-3; D call uncertain. This CDR3 has 15 amino acids. The germline gives CDR1 MNHEY, CDR2 SMNVEV (reference sequence). V lost 6 bases, J lost 2 bases, and 15 bases lay in between. The CDR3 protein is CASRLGPSVTDTQYF. The CDR3 coding sequence is TGTGCCAGCAGGCTAGGCCCCTCCGTCACAGATACGCAGTATTTT.

This chain connects TRBV7-9 to TRBJ2-7; the match to TRBD1 covers 7 bases. Germline trimming cut 5 bases from V and 7 bases from J; bases unmatched to any gene: 8. Germline V CDR1 and CDR2: SEHNR, FQNEAQ (reference sequence). The CDR3 sequence is 13 residues long. Here the CDR3 reads CASSPQQGWEQYF. The CDR3 DNA is TGTGCCAGCAGCCCACAACAGGGGTGGGAGCAGTACTTC.

The chain recombines TRBV19 with TRBJ1-5; D is unresolved. Germline loops: CDR1 LNHDA, CDR2 SQIVND (reference sequence). The CDR3 sequence is 12 residues long. V was shortened by 7 bases and J by 4 bases, with 8 bases between the two germline ends. CDR3 protein: CASNGRNQPQHF. The CDR3, as DNA: TGTGCCAGTAACGGTAGAAATCAGCCCCAGCATTTT. The variable domain in full, with the rest retrieved from reference TRBV19 and TRBJ1-5, is DGGITQSPKYLFRKEGQNVTLSCEQNLNHDAMYWYRQDPGQGLRLIYYSQIVNDFQKGDIAEGYSVSREKKESFPLTVTSAQKNPTAFYLCASNGRNQPQHFGDGTRLSIL.